A selection of T cell receptor beta chains follows, all from one sample in a study of shared clonotypes between healthy human individuals. Sequenced by immunoSEQ multiplex PCR; TCRdb stores in-frame clones only, minus some. The table shows nearly 750,000 clones, with around 70% occurring only once. Sequences were obtained from memory CD4+ T cells sorted from blood. All receptors derive from a woman aged 30 to 39 in good health. The CDR3 runs from the conserved cysteine through the conserved F or W. Each record gives: J gene, V gene, D gene, clone size, CDR3 protein. D genes are given only for firm matches. The size field is filled for only some rows; it gives once, few, many or a size class.

>TRBJ2-3|TRBV7-8|.|.
CASSTIHGLSTDTQYF
>TRBJ1-5|TRBV19|.|.
CASNKQGRGKPQHF
>TRBJ2-7|TRBV13|TRBD1|.
CASSFRDRWYEQYF
>TRBJ2-3|TRBV18|.|.
CASSPENRGTDTQYF
>TRBJ1-1|TRBV5-1|.|.
CASSLATGGTEAFF
>TRBJ2-7|TRBV10-1|.|few
CASRTRRDNSYEQYF
>TRBJ2-3|TRBV6-6|TRBD2|.
CASRPGLASDTQYF
>TRBJ2-5|TRBV11-3|.|.
CASSLRSGEPGETQYF
>TRBJ2-1|TRBV6-5|TRBD2|.
CASSRTSGPYNEQFF
>TRBJ2-6|TRBV30|.|.
CAWQNSGANVLTF
>TRBJ2-1|TRBV29-1|.|.
CSAPGPNINEQFF
>TRBJ2-3|TRBV11-2|TRBD1|.
CASSGRDRVGTDTQYF
>TRBJ2-7|TRBV28|.|.
CASRGRGALYEQYF
>TRBJ1-3|TRBV29-1|.|.
CSVEVSNSGNTIYF
>TRBJ1-5|TRBV19|TRBD1|.
CASSIDRGRNQPQHF
>TRBJ1-4|TRBV2|.|once
CASSERSGEKLFF
>TRBJ2-7|TRBV19|TRBD1|.
CASRTSRGQGAYEQYF
>TRBJ2-2|TRBV19|TRBD1|.
CASGERDSNTGELFF
>TRBJ1-4|TRBV19|TRBD1|.
CASRSGQGGEKLFF
>TRBJ2-3|TRBV2|.|.
CASSEDSPSTDTQYF
>TRBJ1-5|TRBV30|.|.
CAWRRSHNQPQHF
>TRBJ2-7|TRBV2|TRBD1|.
CASRRGQGPVQQYF
>TRBJ1-5|TRBV7-6|.|.
CASSARRQPQHF
>TRBJ2-1|TRBV7-8|.|.
CASSAQSEQFF
>TRBJ1-1|TRBV28|.|.
CASSPTAILQGPLNTEAFF
>TRBJ1-5|TRBV6-4|.|.
CATCCQPQHF
>TRBJ1-5|TRBV27|.|.
CASNERTTPNQPQHF
>TRBJ1-5|TRBV19|TRBD1|few
CASSLRTGWEPQHF
>TRBJ1-4|TRBV6-5|.|many
CASRGEGNEKLFF
>TRBJ2-7|TRBV30|TRBD2|.
CAWRGTSGRGTYEQYF
>TRBJ2-3|TRBV7-3|.|.
CASSPPGVGTDTQYF
>TRBJ2-5|TRBV10-2|.|.
CASTQSGETQYF
>TRBJ2-5|TRBV7-2|.|.
CASSLERSRRTQYF
>TRBJ2-6|TRBV19|.|.
CASGPGANVLTF
>TRBJ2-5|TRBV30|.|.
CAWTGGGETQYF
>TRBJ2-7|TRBV4-2|.|.
CASSQGRVLNEQYF
>TRBJ2-7|TRBV7-9|.|.
CASSSIALSSYEQYF
>TRBJ2-7|TRBV5-4|TRBD2|.
CASTFGGREVHEQYF
>TRBJ2-7|TRBV7-8|.|.
CASSPTRGGSYEQYF
>TRBJ2-7|TRBV10-3|TRBD2|.
CAITASGNSYEQYF
>TRBJ1-6|TRBV16|.|.
CASSQQTGGNSPLHF
>TRBJ1-2|TRBV6-1|.|few
CASSEMSRQRGGYTF
>TRBJ1-4|TRBV6-1|TRBD1|.
CASSGTVNNEKLFF
>TRBJ2-1|TRBV5-1|.|few
CASSPQSYNEQFF
>TRBJ2-3|TRBV9|TRBD1|few
CASSVPPWTGGGTDTQYF
>TRBJ2-7|TRBV11-2|.|.
CASSLGVGRGREEQYF
>TRBJ2-2|TRBV5-1|TRBD1|.
CASSRDRGTTGELFF
>TRBJ2-7|TRBV29-1|.|.
CSVAGTSYEQYF